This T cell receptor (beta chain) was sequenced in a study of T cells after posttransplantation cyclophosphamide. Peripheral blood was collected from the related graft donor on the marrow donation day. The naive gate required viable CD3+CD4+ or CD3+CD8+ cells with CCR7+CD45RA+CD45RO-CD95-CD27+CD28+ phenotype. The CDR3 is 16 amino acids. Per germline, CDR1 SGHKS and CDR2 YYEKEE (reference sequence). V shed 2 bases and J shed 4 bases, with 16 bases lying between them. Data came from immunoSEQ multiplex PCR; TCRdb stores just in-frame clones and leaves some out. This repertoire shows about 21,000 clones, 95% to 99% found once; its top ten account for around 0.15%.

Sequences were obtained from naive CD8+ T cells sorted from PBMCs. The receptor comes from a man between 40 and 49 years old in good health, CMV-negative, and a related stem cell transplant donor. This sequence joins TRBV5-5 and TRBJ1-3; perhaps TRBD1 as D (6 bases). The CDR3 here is CASSFGGRGSGNTIYF. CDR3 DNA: TGTGCCAGCAGCTTCGGTGGCAGGGGATCAGGAAACACCATATATTTT.